This TCR beta chain was obtained from a study of Graves' ophthalmopathy and Graves' hyperthyroidism. The study, taken as a whole, reports: Cross-validated, the 13-signature model showed 87.88%/81.08% sensitivity/specificity, and 80%/75% in the test set. The majority of expanded thyroid clonotypes above 0.001 frequency also occurred in blood.

Transcripts of RNA were the source for amplifying TCR beta CDR3 regions. First-round RT-PCR employed HTBI primers, with a second-round multiplex PCR after it. TCRdb used MiXCR to reprocess the multiplex PCR reads, holding one entry per CDR3 protein. The top ten clones hold roughly 4.5% of a sample with 500,000 to 600,000 distinct CDR3 sequences, under 40% of them seen once. The table lists this clonotype with a few counts. What it binds is not known. Losses at the gene ends were 6 bases for V and 2 bases for J; bases not matched to a gene: 7. The CDR3 is made up of 14 amino acids. In this cohort, patients with other autoimmune diseases, uncontrolled infections, pregnancy or lactation were excluded. Diagnosis used clinical symptoms, serum thyroxine, TRAb, thyroid ultrasound and orbital computed tomography.

V gene TRBV12-3 or TRBV12-4 combines with J gene TRBJ2-7; 7 bases match TRBD2. Sample: peripheral blood or thyroid tissue (not recorded which). This sequence originates from an adult man with Graves' hyperthyroidism. As DNA, the CDR3 is TGTGCCAGCAGAGAGGGAGGGACTACCTACGAGCAGTACTTC. The encoded protein is CASREGGTTYEQYF.